This T cell receptor (beta chain) was sequenced during a study of identical twins. The CDR3 is made up of 15 amino acids. Looked up from germline, CDR1 is SGHRS and CDR2 is YFSETQ. V lost 5 bases and J lost 0, with 13 bases in between. TCRdb passed the 5' RACE reads through MiXCR, listing each CDR3 protein once. The table has hundreds of thousands of distinct CDR3 sequences, roughly an eighth seen once. This clonotype appeared a few times. The origin of this receptor is a woman aged 18 to 35 in good health. This sequence joins TRBV5-1 and TRBJ2-3, with D perhaps given as TRBD1 or TRBD2 (6 bases each). The material sequenced was memory (CD45RO+) T cells sorted from blood. The CDR3 here is CASRTSGASTDTQYF. The CDR3 DNA sequence: TGCGCCAGCAGAACATCGGGGGCTAGCACAGATACGCAGTATTTT.